This entry describes one T cell receptor (beta chain). These data originate in a study of cytomegalovirus exposure and HLA in healthy donors. PCR employed 60 Vbeta and 13 Jbeta primers. Sequencing used immunoSEQ multiplex PCR; TCRdb keeps in-frame clones, though not all of them. The table lists 210,000 or so clones, approximately 82% of them singletons. V was pared by 6 bases and J by 1 base, with 9 bases between. Germline CDR1 and CDR2: SGHVS and FQNEAQ. This CDR3 comprises 13 residues. The clonotype comes from a woman aged 40 to 49 in good health and CMV-seronegative. Sequencing used PBMCs. This sequence joins TRBV7-8 and TRBJ1-1, with D unclear. CDR3 nucleotide sequence: TGTGCCAGCAGACCTAACAGGAACACTGAAGCTTTCTTT. It yields the protein CASRPNRNTEAFF.